This T cell receptor (beta chain) came from a study of T cell responses to AZD1222 COVID-19 vaccine. Trimming took 1 base from V and 8 from J, leaving 14 bases between them. This CDR3 region has 14 residues. Germline V CDR1 and CDR2: SGHDN, FVKESK. Sequencing was performed with immunoSEQ multiplex PCR; in TCRdb, only in-frame clones are kept and a portion is missing. The repertoire holds over 100,000 clones, with about 91% as singletons. This TCR derives from an adult in good health. The V call is TRBV14, the J call TRBJ1-2, with D possibly matching TRBD1 (5 bases). Sequencing was performed on peripheral blood, taken on day 0 of AZD1222 vaccination. The CDR3 sequence is CASSQAGTTGGYTF. In DNA, the CDR3 is TGTGCCAGCAGCCAAGCGGGGACTACGGGCGGCTACACCTTC. Filled out from reference TRBV14 and TRBJ1-2, the complete variable domain reads EAGVTQFPSHSVIEKGQTVTLRCDPISGHDNLYWYRRVMGKEIKFLLHFVKESKQDESGMPNNRFLAERTGGTYSTLKVQPAELEDSGVYFCASSQAGTTGGYTFGSGTRLTVV.